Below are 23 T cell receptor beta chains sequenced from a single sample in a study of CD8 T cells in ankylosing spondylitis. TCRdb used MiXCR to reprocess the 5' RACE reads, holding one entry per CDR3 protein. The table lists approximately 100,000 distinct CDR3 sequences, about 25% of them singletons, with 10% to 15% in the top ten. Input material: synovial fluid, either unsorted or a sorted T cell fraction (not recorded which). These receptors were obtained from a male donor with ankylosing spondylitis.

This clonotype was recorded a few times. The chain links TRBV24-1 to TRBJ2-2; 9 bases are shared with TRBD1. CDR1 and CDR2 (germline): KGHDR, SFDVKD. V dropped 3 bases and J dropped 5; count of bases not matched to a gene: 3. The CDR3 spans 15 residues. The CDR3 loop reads CATSDPGTGTGELFF. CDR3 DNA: TGTGCCACCAGTGATCCAGGGACAGGGACCGGGGAGCTGTTTTTT.

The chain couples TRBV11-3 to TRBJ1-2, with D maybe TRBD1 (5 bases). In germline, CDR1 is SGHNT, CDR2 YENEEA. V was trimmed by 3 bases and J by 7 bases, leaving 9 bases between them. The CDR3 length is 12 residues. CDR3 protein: CASSFLGGGYTF. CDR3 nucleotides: TGTGCCAGCAGCTTTCTGGGGGGTGGCTACACCTTC.

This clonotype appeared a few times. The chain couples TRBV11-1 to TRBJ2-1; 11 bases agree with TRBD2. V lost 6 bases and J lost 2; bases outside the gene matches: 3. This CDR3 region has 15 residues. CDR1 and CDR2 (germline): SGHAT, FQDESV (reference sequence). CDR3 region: CASSWGLAAYNEQFF. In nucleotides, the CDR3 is TGTGCCAGCAGTTGGGGACTAGCGGCCTACAATGAGCAGTTCTTC.

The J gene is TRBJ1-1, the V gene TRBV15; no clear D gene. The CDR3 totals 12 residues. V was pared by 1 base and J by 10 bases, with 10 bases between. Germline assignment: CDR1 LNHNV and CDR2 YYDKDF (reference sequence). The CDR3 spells CATSRVSGRAFF. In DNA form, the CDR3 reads TGTGCCACCAGCAGAGTGTCGGGGAGAGCTTTCTTT.

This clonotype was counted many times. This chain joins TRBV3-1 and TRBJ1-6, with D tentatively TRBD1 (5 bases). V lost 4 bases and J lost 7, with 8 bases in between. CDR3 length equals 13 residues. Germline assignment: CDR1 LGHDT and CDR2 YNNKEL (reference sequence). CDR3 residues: CASSRAGNSPLHF. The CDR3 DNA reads TGTGCCAGCAGCCGAGCAGGGAATTCACCCCTCCACTTT.

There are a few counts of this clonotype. The CDR3 nucleotides are TGTGCCAGTAGTACTGGACTAGCGGGAGGCCAAGAGACCCAGTACTTC. This gives the protein CASSTGLAGGQETQYF. This chain connects TRBV19 to TRBJ2-5; the match to TRBD2 covers 14 bases. V lost 4 bases and J lost 1; bases outside the gene matches: 2. This CDR3 is built from 16 residues. From germline, CDR1 is LNHDA and CDR2 SQIVND (reference sequence).

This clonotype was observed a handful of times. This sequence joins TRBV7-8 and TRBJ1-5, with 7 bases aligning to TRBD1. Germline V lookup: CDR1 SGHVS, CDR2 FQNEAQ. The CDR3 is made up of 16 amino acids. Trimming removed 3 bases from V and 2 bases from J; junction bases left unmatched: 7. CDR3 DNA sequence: TGTGCCAGCAGCTTTACAACCGGGACAGGCAATCAGCCCCAGCATTTT. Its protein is CASSFTTGTGNQPQHF.

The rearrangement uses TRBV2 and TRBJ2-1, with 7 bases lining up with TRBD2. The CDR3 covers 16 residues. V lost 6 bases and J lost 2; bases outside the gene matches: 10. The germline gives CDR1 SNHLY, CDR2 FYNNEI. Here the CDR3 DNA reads TGTGCCAGCAGGAAGGTAGCTAGCGGACCCTACAATGAGCAGTTCTTC. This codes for CASRKVASGPYNEQFF.

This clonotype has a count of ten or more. The CDR3 loop reads CASSQDVAGEYTGELFF. The DNA of the CDR3 is TGTGCCAGCAGCCAAGATGTAGCGGGAGAGTACACCGGGGAGCTGTTTTTT. The J gene is TRBJ2-2, the V gene TRBV4-2; 9 bases agree with TRBD2. CDR1 is LGHNA, CDR2 YNFKEQ, per germline. With V trimmed by 0 bases and J by 3 bases, 5 bases remained unmatched. This CDR3 is built from 17 residues.

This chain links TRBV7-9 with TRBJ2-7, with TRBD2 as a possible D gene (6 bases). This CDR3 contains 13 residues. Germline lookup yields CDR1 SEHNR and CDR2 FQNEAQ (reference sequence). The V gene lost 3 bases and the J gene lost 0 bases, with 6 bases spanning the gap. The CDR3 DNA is TGTGCCAGCAGCTTCGGGGGCTCCTACGAGCAGTACGTC. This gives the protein CASSFGGSYEQYV.

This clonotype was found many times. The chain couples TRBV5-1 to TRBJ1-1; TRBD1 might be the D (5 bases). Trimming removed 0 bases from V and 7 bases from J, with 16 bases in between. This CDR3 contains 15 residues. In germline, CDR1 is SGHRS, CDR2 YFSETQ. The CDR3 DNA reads TGCGCCAGCAGCTTGGAACCGGGACGGAGCCTTGAAGCTTTCTTT. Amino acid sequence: CASSLEPGRSLEAFF.

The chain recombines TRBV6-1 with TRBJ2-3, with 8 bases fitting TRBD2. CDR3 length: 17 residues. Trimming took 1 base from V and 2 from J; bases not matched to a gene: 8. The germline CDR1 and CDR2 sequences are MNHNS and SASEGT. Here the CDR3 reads CASSEDLAGLPTDTQYF. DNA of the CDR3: TGTGCCAGCAGTGAAGATCTAGCGGGTCTTCCCACAGATACGCAGTATTTT.

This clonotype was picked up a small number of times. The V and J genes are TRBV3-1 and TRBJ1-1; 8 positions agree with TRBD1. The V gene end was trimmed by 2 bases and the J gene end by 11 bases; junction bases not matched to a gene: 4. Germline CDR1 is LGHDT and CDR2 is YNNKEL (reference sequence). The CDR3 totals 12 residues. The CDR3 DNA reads TGTGCCAGCAGCCAAAGGACAGGGCTGGCTTTCTTT. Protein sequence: CASSQRTGLAFF.

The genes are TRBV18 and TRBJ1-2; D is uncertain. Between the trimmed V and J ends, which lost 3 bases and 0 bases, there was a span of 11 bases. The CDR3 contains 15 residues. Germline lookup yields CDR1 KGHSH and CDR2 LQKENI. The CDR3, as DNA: TGTGCCAGCTCACCCTCAACAGAGACTAACTATGGCTACACCTTC. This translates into CASSPSTETNYGYTF.

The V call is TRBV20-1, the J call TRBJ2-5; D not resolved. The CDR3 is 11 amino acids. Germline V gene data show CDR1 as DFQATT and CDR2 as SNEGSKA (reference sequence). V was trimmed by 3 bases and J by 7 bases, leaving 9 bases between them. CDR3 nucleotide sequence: TGCAGTGCTAGTCGCAGTGGGACCCAGTACTTC. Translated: CSASRSGTQYF.

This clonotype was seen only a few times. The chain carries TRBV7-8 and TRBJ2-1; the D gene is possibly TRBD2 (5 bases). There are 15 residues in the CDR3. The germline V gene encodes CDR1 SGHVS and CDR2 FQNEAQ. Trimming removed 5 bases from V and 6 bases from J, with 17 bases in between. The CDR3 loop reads CASSPGVVPINEQFF. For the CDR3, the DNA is TGTGCCAGCAGCCCCGGGGTAGTTCCTATCAATGAGCAGTTCTTC.

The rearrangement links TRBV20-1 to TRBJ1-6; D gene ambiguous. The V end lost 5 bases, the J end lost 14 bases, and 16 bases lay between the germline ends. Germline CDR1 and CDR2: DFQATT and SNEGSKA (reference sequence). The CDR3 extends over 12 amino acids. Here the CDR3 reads CSAVYEGETLHF. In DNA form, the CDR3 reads TGCAGTGCTGTCTACGAGGGTGAGACCCTCCACTTT.

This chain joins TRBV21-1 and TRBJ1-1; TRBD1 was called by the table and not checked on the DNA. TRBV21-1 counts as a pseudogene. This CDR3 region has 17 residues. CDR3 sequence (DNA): TGTGCCAGCAGCTGGACAGTCTACAGCACTCGGAACACTGAAGCTTTCTTT. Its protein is CASSWTVYSTRNTEAFF.

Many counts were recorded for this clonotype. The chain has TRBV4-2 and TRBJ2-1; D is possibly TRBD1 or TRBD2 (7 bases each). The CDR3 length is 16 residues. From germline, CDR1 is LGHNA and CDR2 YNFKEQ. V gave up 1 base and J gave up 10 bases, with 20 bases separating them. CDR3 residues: CASSQVSGGGRGEQFF. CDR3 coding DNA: TGTGCCAGCAGCCAAGTCTCAGGGGGGGGAAGAGGGGAGCAGTTCTTC.

The CDR3 here is CASSSLWLAGGGQETQYF. In DNA, the CDR3 is TGTGCCAGCAGCTCCCTATGGTTGGCGGGAGGGGGTCAAGAGACCCAGTACTTC. J is TRBJ2-5 and V is TRBV7-6; TRBD2 matches 9 bases. The germline gives CDR1 SGHVS, CDR2 FNYEAQ. After removal of 4 bases from V and 2 bases from J, the junction contained 14 bases not matched to a gene. The CDR3 is made up of 18 amino acids.

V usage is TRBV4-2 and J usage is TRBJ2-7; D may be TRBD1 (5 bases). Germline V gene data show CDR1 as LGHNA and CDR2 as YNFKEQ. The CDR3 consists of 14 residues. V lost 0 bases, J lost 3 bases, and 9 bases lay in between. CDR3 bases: TGTGCCAGCAGCCAAGATAGGGGCTACTACGAGCAGTACTTC. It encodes CASSQDRGYYEQYF.

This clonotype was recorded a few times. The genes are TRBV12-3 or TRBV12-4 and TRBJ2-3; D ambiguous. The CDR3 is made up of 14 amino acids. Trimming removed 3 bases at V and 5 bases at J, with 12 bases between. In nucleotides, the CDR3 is TGTGCCAGCAGTTTTAGGACGGTAAAAGATACGCAGTATTTT. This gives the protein CASSFRTVKDTQYF.

CDR3 nucleotide sequence: TGCAGCGGGGAGAAGGGGGTGACCGGGGAGCTGTTTTTT. This translates into CSGEKGVTGELFF. J is TRBJ2-2 and V is TRBV29-1, with D perhaps matching TRBD1 (6 bases). V shed 7 bases and J shed 5 bases, with 14 bases lying between them. Germline CDR1 and CDR2: SQVTM and ANQGSEA. The CDR3 runs to 13 residues.